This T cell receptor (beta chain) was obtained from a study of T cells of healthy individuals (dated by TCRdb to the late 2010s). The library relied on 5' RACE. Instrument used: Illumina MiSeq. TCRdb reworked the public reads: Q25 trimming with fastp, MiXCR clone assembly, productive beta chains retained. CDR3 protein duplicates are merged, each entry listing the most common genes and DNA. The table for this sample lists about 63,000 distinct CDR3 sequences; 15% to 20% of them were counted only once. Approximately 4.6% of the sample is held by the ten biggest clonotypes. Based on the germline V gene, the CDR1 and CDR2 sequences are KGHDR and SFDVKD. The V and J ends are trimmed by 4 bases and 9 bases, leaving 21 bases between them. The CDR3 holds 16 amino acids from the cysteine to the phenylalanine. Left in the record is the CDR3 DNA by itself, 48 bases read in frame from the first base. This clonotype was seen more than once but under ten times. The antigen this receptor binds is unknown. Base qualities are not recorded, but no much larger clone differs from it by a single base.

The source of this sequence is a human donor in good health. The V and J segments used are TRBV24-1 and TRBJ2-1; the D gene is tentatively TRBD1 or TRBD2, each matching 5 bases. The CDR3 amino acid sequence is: CATSDRTGTPLGEQFF. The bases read TGTGCCACCAGTGACCGGACCGGGACCCCGTTAGGTGAGCAGTTCTTC.